A selection of T cell receptor beta chains follows, all from one sample in a study of early T cells in non-severe SARS-CoV-2 infection. Using its own MiXCR run on the 5' RACE reads, TCRdb lists one record per CDR3 protein. The data show around 83,000 distinct CDR3 sequences, with roughly 12% seen just once and approximately 4.4% held by the top ten. Sequencing was performed on whole blood, taken at baseline. These TCRs come from an adult who was a healthcare worker with PCR-confirmed SARS-CoV-2 infection or an uninfected control (not recorded which). Both conserved end residues are part of each CDR3. Each record gives: V gene, clone size, J gene, D gene, CDR3 DNA, CDR3 protein. D genes are given only for firm matches. Expanded clones are given a class, and other clones once, few, many or no size at all.

V: TRBV4-2; size: NA; J: TRBJ2-1; D: TRBD2; DNA: TGTGCCAGCAGCCAAGATCCGGGGACTAGCGTTGAGCAGTTCTTC; CDR3: CASSQDPGTSVEQFF
V: TRBV24-1; size: few; J: TRBJ2-3; D: NA; DNA: TGTGCCACCAGTGACCCCCGGACAGGCACAGATACGCAGTATTTT; CDR3: CATSDPRTGTDTQYF
V: TRBV4-1; size: NA; J: TRBJ2-7; D: NA; DNA: TGCGCCAGCAGCTTAGTCAACCAGGGGGACTACTACGAGCAGTACTTC; CDR3: CASSLVNQGDYYEQYF
V: TRBV1; size: few; J: TRBJ2-1; D: NA; DNA: TGCACCAGCAGCCAAGAGTCGCGGCGGGGGAACTACAATGAGCAGTTCTTC; CDR3: CTSSQESRRGNYNEQFF
V: TRBV18; size: few; J: TRBJ2-2; D: NA; DNA: TGTGCCAGCTCATATGCACTCACGATAAACACCGGGGAGCTGTTTTTT; CDR3: CASSYALTINTGELFF
V: TRBV7-6; size: many; J: TRBJ2-2; D: TRBD1; DNA: TGTGCCAGCAGCTTCGATCCTTGGGGTGGGACAGCGAACACCGGGGAGCTGTTTTTT; CDR3: CASSFDPWGGTANTGELFF
V: TRBV6-2/TRBV6-3; size: few; J: TRBJ2-1; D: TRBD2; DNA: TGTGCCAGCAGCGCTGTTCAACGGGAGGGTGACAATGAGCAGTTCTTC; CDR3: CASSAVQREGDNEQFF
V: TRBV20-1; size: NA; J: TRBJ2-5; D: NA; DNA: TGCAGTGCTAGTTTAGGGGGAGGGATAAAAGAGACCCAGTACTTC; CDR3: CSASLGGGIKETQYF
V: TRBV9; size: NA; J: TRBJ2-7; D: NA; DNA: TGTGCCAGCAGCCGCCGGGACACGGTAGGCGAGCAGTACTTC; CDR3: CASSRRDTVGEQYF
V: TRBV27; size: NA; J: TRBJ2-7; D: TRBD1; DNA: TGTGCCAGCAGTTTTGGACAGGGGGCTCTCGGGGAGCAGTACTTC; CDR3: CASSFGQGALGEQYF
V: TRBV20-1; size: NA; J: TRBJ2-3; D: NA; DNA: TGCAGTGCTAGAGATGTCGGGGCAAGCACAGATACGCAGTATTTT; CDR3: CSARDVGASTDTQYF
V: TRBV7-2; size: NA; J: TRBJ2-7; D: NA; DNA: TGTGCCAGCAGCTTAGCCGGGGGTCAGCAGTACTTC; CDR3: CASSLAGGQQYF
V: TRBV7-6; size: medium-sized; J: TRBJ1-2; D: NA; DNA: TGTGCCAGCAGTCGTGGAAACAGTAACTATGGCTACACCTTC; CDR3: CASSRGNSNYGYTF
V: TRBV18; size: many; J: TRBJ1-3; D: NA; DNA: TGTGCCAGCTCACCGACGCGATCTGGAAACACCATATATTTT; CDR3: CASSPTRSGNTIYF
V: TRBV10-3; size: few; J: TRBJ2-1; D: NA; DNA: TGTGCCATCAGTGTAGGGGGTAATGAGCAGTTCTTC; CDR3: CAISVGGNEQFF
V: TRBV18; size: many; J: TRBJ1-5; D: NA; DNA: TGTGCCAGCTCACCACCTAGTTCGGGCAATCAGCCCCAGCATTTT; CDR3: CASSPPSSGNQPQHF
V: TRBV9; size: NA; J: TRBJ2-2; D: NA; DNA: TGTGCCAGCAGCGTTCAGGCCACCGGGGAGCTGTTTTTT; CDR3: CASSVQATGELFF
V: TRBV20-1; size: few; J: TRBJ2-7; D: NA; DNA: TGCAGTGCTAGTAGAGGGAAGGCCGAGCAGTACTTC; CDR3: CSASRGKAEQYF
V: TRBV5-1; size: many; J: TRBJ1-1; D: NA; DNA: TGCGCCAGCAGCTTCGACAGGAACACTGAAGCTTTCTTT; CDR3: CASSFDRNTEAFF
V: TRBV30; size: few; J: TRBJ1-6; D: NA; DNA: TGTGCCTGGAGGAACAGGATTGAACCCCTCCACTTT; CDR3: CAWRNRIEPLHF
V: TRBV11-2; size: few; J: TRBJ1-1; D: NA; DNA: TGTGCCAGCGTGAAGGAGTTTATGAACACTGAAGCTTTCTTT; CDR3: CASVKEFMNTEAFF
V: TRBV7-9; size: NA; J: TRBJ2-7; D: NA; DNA: TGTGCCAGCAGCTTAGTGGCGCAGTCAAGCCCCCTTCGCTCCTACGAGCAGTACTTC; CDR3: CASSLVAQSSPLRSYEQYF
V: TRBV3-1; size: NA; J: TRBJ2-5; D: TRBD2; DNA: TGTGCCAGCAGCCTTAGCGGGACCGGAGAGACCCAGTACTTC; CDR3: CASSLSGTGETQYF
V: TRBV20-1; size: NA; J: TRBJ2-3; D: TRBD2; DNA: TGCAGTGCTAGGCGGGGGGCCGGGAACACAGATACGCAGTATTTT; CDR3: CSARRGAGNTDTQYF
V: TRBV7-2; size: many; J: TRBJ2-1; D: TRBD2; DNA: TGTGCCAGCAGCTTGGGGTTGTTGACTAGCGGACCGAGCTCCTACAATGAGCAGTTCTTC; CDR3: CASSLGLLTSGPSSYNEQFF
V: TRBV10-3; size: NA; J: TRBJ1-1; D: NA; DNA: TGTGCCAGCTGGGACTCCATCACTGAAGCTTTCTTT; CDR3: CASWDSITEAFF
V: TRBV5-3; size: many; J: TRBJ1-5; D: NA; DNA: TGTGCCAGAACAGGGCGGACATATAGCAATCAGCCCCAGCATTTT; CDR3: CARTGRTYSNQPQHF
V: TRBV20-1; size: NA; J: TRBJ1-1; D: NA; DNA: TGCAGTGCTAGAGATTACGCAGTGAACACTGAAGCTTTCTTT; CDR3: CSARDYAVNTEAFF
V: TRBV11-3; size: few; J: TRBJ2-1; D: NA; DNA: TGTGCCAGCAGCTTAATGAATGAGCAGTTCTTC; CDR3: CASSLMNEQFF
V: TRBV10-2; size: NA; J: TRBJ1-1; D: NA; DNA: TGCGCCAGCAGAGGCGAGACTGGGACCACTGAAGCTTTCTTT; CDR3: CASRGETGTTEAFF
V: TRBV5-1; size: few; J: TRBJ2-1; D: TRBD2; DNA: TGCGCCAGCAGCGCCACCGGGACTACCTCCTACAATGAGCAGTTCTTC; CDR3: CASSATGTTSYNEQFF
V: TRBV7-9; size: many; J: TRBJ2-5; D: TRBD2; DNA: TGTGCCAGCAGCTTGAATAGCGGGATACAAGAGACCCAGTACTTC; CDR3: CASSLNSGIQETQYF
V: TRBV7-8; size: NA; J: TRBJ2-3; D: TRBD2; DNA: TGTGCCAGCAGCTTACCGCTAGCGGGGGGCCTAGATACGCAGTATTTT; CDR3: CASSLPLAGGLDTQYF
V: TRBV7-3; size: NA; J: TRBJ2-3; D: NA; DNA: TGTGCCAGCAGCTTACGGCAGCGGACAGGCACAGATACGCAGTATTTT; CDR3: CASSLRQRTGTDTQYF
V: TRBV9; size: NA; J: TRBJ2-7; D: NA; DNA: TGTGCCAGCAGCCCTCGGTCCAACAGCGAGCAGTACTTC; CDR3: CASSPRSNSEQYF
V: TRBV10-3; size: NA; J: TRBJ2-1; D: NA; DNA: TGTGCCATCAGTGACGGGGGAGGATACAATGAGCAGTTCTTC; CDR3: CAISDGGGYNEQFF
V: TRBV28; size: NA; J: TRBJ2-3; D: NA; DNA: TGTGCCAGCAGTTTACAGGGGGGCTATGATACGCAGTATTTT; CDR3: CASSLQGGYDTQYF
V: TRBV11-1; size: NA; J: TRBJ1-1; D: NA; DNA: TGTGCCAGCAGCTTAGGGGGAAGATCTGAAGCTTTCTTT; CDR3: CASSLGGRSEAFF
V: TRBV24-1; size: few; J: TRBJ2-3; D: NA; DNA: TGTGCCACCGAGGAGGGACGCCCATTCGGAGATACGCAGTATTTT; CDR3: CATEEGRPFGDTQYF
V: TRBV4-1; size: NA; J: TRBJ1-4; D: NA; DNA: TGCGCCAGCAGTTCCCGGGACCGCAAAAAACTGTTTTTT; CDR3: CASSSRDRKKLFF
V: TRBV12-3/TRBV12-4; size: few; J: TRBJ2-7; D: TRBD1; DNA: TGTGCCAGCAGCCTCGGGACAGAGCACTACGAGCAGTACTTC; CDR3: CASSLGTEHYEQYF
V: TRBV30; size: NA; J: TRBJ2-3; D: NA; DNA: TGTGCCTGGAGCGGGGGCAGCGATACGCAGTATTTT; CDR3: CAWSGGSDTQYF
V: TRBV7-8; size: NA; J: TRBJ2-3; D: TRBD2; DNA: TGTGCCAGCAGCTTAGCGGGAGGGGTGGCAGATACGCAGTATTTT; CDR3: CASSLAGGVADTQYF
V: TRBV18; size: NA; J: TRBJ2-7; D: NA; DNA: TGTGCCAGCTCACCACCAGGCAGGGTTAACGAGCAGTACTTC; CDR3: CASSPPGRVNEQYF
V: TRBV10-3; size: few; J: TRBJ2-7; D: TRBD1; DNA: TGTGCCATCAGATCGACAGGGCCGAGCTCCTACGAGCAGTACTTC; CDR3: CAIRSTGPSSYEQYF
V: TRBV7-2; size: NA; J: TRBJ2-7; D: NA; DNA: TGTGCCAGCACCCTCACCCCGGCTAGGTCCTACGAGCAGTACTTC; CDR3: CASTLTPARSYEQYF
V: TRBV6-2/TRBV6-3; size: few; J: TRBJ2-5; D: NA; DNA: TGTGCCAGCAGTTACGGTGGCTCGGGACAAGAGACCCAGTACTTC; CDR3: CASSYGGSGQETQYF
V: TRBV11-3; size: many; J: TRBJ1-1; D: NA; DNA: TGTGCCAGCAGCGGGTCCGGTGGAGCCACTGAAGCTTTCTTT; CDR3: CASSGSGGATEAFF
V: TRBV7-3; size: few; J: TRBJ1-1; D: TRBD1; DNA: TGTGCCAGCAGCTCGACAGGGATGGACACTGAAGCTTTCTTT; CDR3: CASSSTGMDTEAFF
V: TRBV7-9; size: NA; J: TRBJ1-1; D: NA; DNA: TGTGCCAGCAGCTTTGTCCCTAGCCCTGAAGCTTTCTTT; CDR3: CASSFVPSPEAFF
V: TRBV11-3; size: NA; J: TRBJ2-1; D: NA; DNA: TGTGCCAGCAGCTTAGGTGGCGGATCCTCGGGAAATGAGCAGTTCTTC; CDR3: CASSLGGGSSGNEQFF
V: TRBV6-6; size: many; J: TRBJ2-3; D: TRBD1; DNA: TGTGCCAGCGGACAGGGCTCTAGCACAGATACGCAGTATTTT; CDR3: CASGQGSSTDTQYF
V: TRBV7-8; size: NA; J: TRBJ2-3; D: TRBD2; DNA: TGTGCCAGCAGCTCGCTAGCGGAAAGCACAGATACGCAGTATTTT; CDR3: CASSSLAESTDTQYF
V: TRBV7-6; size: NA; J: TRBJ2-2; D: TRBD2; DNA: TGTGCCAGCAGCCCGATTCCTAGCGGCGATAACACCGGGGAGCTGTTTTTT; CDR3: CASSPIPSGDNTGELFF
V: TRBV7-3; size: NA; J: TRBJ2-5; D: TRBD2; DNA: TGTGCCAGCAGCTTAGCGGGAGTTGGAGAGACCCAGTACTTC; CDR3: CASSLAGVGETQYF
V: TRBV5-1; size: many; J: TRBJ2-1; D: TRBD2; DNA: TGCGCCAGCAGCCCGGCCACGGGGACTAGCTTCCATGAGCAGTTCTTC; CDR3: CASSPATGTSFHEQFF
V: TRBV18; size: few; J: TRBJ2-5; D: TRBD1; DNA: TGTGCCAGCTCACTGGACAGGGCCCAGGAGACCCAGTACTTC; CDR3: CASSLDRAQETQYF
V: TRBV20-1; size: few; J: TRBJ1-5; D: TRBD1; DNA: TGCAGTGCTAGTTCAGGGGGGAATGAGCCCCAGCATTTT; CDR3: CSASSGGNEPQHF
V: TRBV7-3; size: few; J: TRBJ2-2; D: NA; DNA: TGTGCCAGCAGCTCCAGGGGCCCCGGGGAGCTGTTTTTT; CDR3: CASSSRGPGELFF
V: TRBV28; size: NA; J: TRBJ2-2; D: TRBD2; DNA: TGTGCCAGCAGTCCGGGACTAGCGAGGATGCACACCGGGGAGCTGTTTTTT; CDR3: CASSPGLARMHTGELFF